Below are 20 T cell receptor beta chains sequenced from a single sample in a study of T cells in Graves' hyperthyroidism and ophthalmopathy. From RNA transcripts, TCR beta CDR3 regions were amplified. TCR CDR3 regions were first amplified by RT-PCR with HTBI primers. MiXCR was run by TCRdb on the multiplex PCR reads, yielding one entry per CDR3 protein. The sample carries about 580,000 distinct CDR3 sequences, more than 11% recorded once. The sample consisted of blood. These receptors all come from a woman in her twenties or thirties with Graves' hyperthyroidism that later progressed to Graves' ophthalmopathy.

This clonotype was observed a single time. The chain links TRBV28 to TRBJ2-7, with 13 bases identical to TRBD2. The V segment lost 5 bases and the J segment 7 bases; nucleotides outside the gene matches: 17. The CDR3 runs to 18 residues. Germline V lookup: CDR1 MDHEN, CDR2 SYDVKM. In nucleotides, the CDR3 is TGTGCCAGCAGTGCTACTAGCGGGAGGGTGAGGGGCGAGGGGGAGCAGTACTTC. Translated: CASSATSGRVRGEGEQYF.

In this sample, this clonotype turned up many times. The chain couples TRBV2 to TRBJ2-2; tentative D call: TRBD1 (6 bases). There are 13 residues in the CDR3. Germline V gene lookup returns CDR1 SNHLY and CDR2 FYNNEI. The germline V and J ends were trimmed by 5 bases and 4 bases, with 8 bases remaining between them. This CDR3 reads CASSWTVTGELFF. The CDR3 DNA is TGTGCCAGCAGTTGGACAGTCACCGGGGAGCTGTTTTTT. The variable domain in full, completed from reference TRBV2 and TRBJ2-2, reads EPEVTQTPSHQVTQMGQEVILRCVPISNHLYFYWYRQILGQKVEFLVSFYNNEISEKSEIFDDQFSVERPDGSNFTLKIRSTKLEDSAMYFCASSWTVTGELFFGEGSRLTVL.

This clonotype was seen many times. The CDR3 sequence is CASSSGLTRYEQYF. The CDR3 DNA reads as TGTGCCAGCAGCTCGGGTCTTACCCGGTACGAGCAGTACTTC. This chain uses TRBV7-8 with TRBJ2-7; the D is unclear. The V gene lost 4 bases and the J gene lost 4 bases, with 14 bases spanning the gap. CDR3 length equals 14 residues. Germline CDR1 and CDR2: SGHVS and FQNEAQ.

This clonotype has at least ten counts. The V call is TRBV27, the J call TRBJ1-2; TRBD1 is a possible D gene (5 bases). The germline V and J ends were trimmed by 3 bases and 4 bases, with 9 bases remaining between them. Germline V gene data show CDR1 as MNHEY and CDR2 as SMNVEV (reference sequence). The CDR3 runs to 13 residues. The CDR3 DNA follows: TGTGCCAGCAGTTTCCATGACAGCTATGGCTACACCTTC. Protein sequence: CASSFHDSYGYTF.

At least ten counts were recorded for this clonotype. DNA for the CDR3: TGTGCCAGCAGAGCTGTTGGAGTTCCCGGTCGCTATGGCTACACCTTC. Protein: CASRAVGVPGRYGYTF. The chain employs TRBV11-2 and TRBJ1-2; D not resolved. The CDR3 extends over 16 amino acids. CDR1 is SGHAT and CDR2 is FQNNGV in the germline V gene. The V end lost 6 bases, the J end lost 4 bases, and 21 bases lay between the germline ends.

The chain recombines TRBV19 with TRBJ1-2; D not certain. From germline, CDR1 is LNHDA and CDR2 SQIVND (reference sequence). This CDR3 has 13 amino acids. V lost 1 base and J 2 bases, leaving 5 bases between the germline ends. CDR3 sequence: CASSIAGNYGYTF. CDR3 nucleotide sequence: TGTGCCAGTAGTATAGCCGGAAACTATGGCTACACCTTC.

This clonotype was observed at least ten times. One end of the junction fails to match germline, which may point to a read error. This chain uses TRBV7-7 with TRBJ2-5, with D maybe TRBD2 (6 bases). Germline CDR1 is SSHAT and CDR2 is FNYEAQ (reference sequence). CDR3 length equals 13 residues. The CDR3 sequence is CASSLTSLETQYF. The DNA for the CDR3 is TGTGCTAGCAGCTTAACTAGCTTAGAGACCCAGTACTTC.

This clonotype came up many times. CDR3 DNA: TGTGCCAGCAGCCTTTCCATCGGAAACACCATATATTTT. Its protein product is CASSLSIGNTIYF. The chain combines TRBV14 with TRBJ1-3; D ambiguous. The ends were cut back, 4 bases at V and 4 bases at J, with 8 bases in the middle. The CDR3 extends over 13 amino acids. Germline-derived CDR1 and CDR2 are SGHDN and FVKESK. The variable domain in full, with the rest retrieved from reference TRBV14 and TRBJ1-3, is EAGVTQFPSHSVIEKGQTVTLRCDPISGHDNLYWYRRVMGKEIKFLLHFVKESKQDESGMPNNRFLAERTGGTYSTLKVQPAELEDSGVYFCASSLSIGNTIYFGEGSWLTVV.

This clonotype was seen a handful of times. This chain joins TRBV20-1 and TRBJ2-1; D not resolved. V lost 3 bases, J lost 6 bases, and 18 bases lay in between. From germline, CDR1 is DFQATT and CDR2 SNEGSKA (reference sequence). CDR3 length equals 15 residues. The CDR3 nucleotides read TGCAGTGCTAGTGTCGGGTCGGCCTCTCCCAATGAGCAGTTCTTC. Translated: CSASVGSASPNEQFF.

This clonotype was observed many times. The V and J genes are TRBV6-6 and TRBJ1-2, with 7 bases fitting TRBD1. V gave up 0 bases and J gave up 8 bases; unmatched junction bases: 3. Germline-derived CDR1 and CDR2 are MNHNY and SVGAGI (reference sequence). The CDR3 runs 13 residues. CDR3 loop: CASSYSTGRGYTF. The CDR3 DNA is TGTGCCAGCAGTTACTCGACAGGGCGCGGCTACACCTTC.

In its sample, this clonotype was seen many times. The chain combines TRBV11-3 with TRBJ2-1; 7 bases line up with TRBD2. This CDR3 has 16 residues. Germline V CDR1 and CDR2: SGHNT, YENEEA. Trimming removed 1 base from V and 8 bases from J; junction bases left unmatched: 11. CDR3 region: CASSLAGGPRVHEQFF. The CDR3 DNA follows: TGTGCCAGCAGCTTAGCGGGGGGACCTAGAGTCCATGAGCAGTTCTTC.

This clonotype was observed many times. The CDR3 region is CASSGQGLINQPQHF. The CDR3 DNA reads as TGTGCCAGCAGTGGACAAGGACTCATCAATCAGCCCCAGCATTTT. The chain links TRBV6-1 to TRBJ1-5; D unresolved. From germline, CDR1 is MNHNS and CDR2 SASEGT. This CDR3 region has 15 residues. V shed 4 bases and J shed 3 bases, with 13 bases lying between them.

The J gene is TRBJ1-6, the V gene TRBV28; no clear D gene. The CDR3 runs to 10 residues. Trimming took 5 bases from V and 14 from J, leaving 7 bases between them. Germline lookup yields CDR1 MDHEN and CDR2 SYDVKM. The CDR3 nucleotides read TGTGCCAGCAGTGAGGGCACCCTCCACTTT. Translation: CASSEGTLHF.

This clonotype was detected ten times or more. The chain is built from TRBV20-1 and TRBJ2-5; 7 positions agree with TRBD2. There are 12 residues in the CDR3. Trimming removed 4 bases from V and 5 bases from J; junction bases left unmatched: 4. Germline V CDR1 and CDR2: DFQATT, SNEGSKA (reference sequence). The CDR3 sequence is CSATGLRETQYF. The CDR3 region has the DNA TGCAGTGCTACGGGACTACGGGAGACCCAGTACTTC.

V gene TRBV9 combines with J gene TRBJ1-2; tentative D call: TRBD1 (6 bases). CDR1 is SGDLS and CDR2 is YYNGEE in the germline V gene. This CDR3 region has 16 residues. V dropped 3 bases and J dropped 5 bases, with 20 bases sitting between them. Here the CDR3 reads CASSDPTGTGIYGYTF. The CDR3 DNA sequence: TGTGCCAGCAGCGACCCGACAGGCACCGGGATATATGGCTACACCTTC.

This clonotype was seen repeatedly, ten times or more. Compared with germline, one end of the junction differs, possibly owing to a read error. The genes are TRBV20-1 and TRBJ1-1, with D possibly matching TRBD1 (5 bases). CDR3 size: 15 residues. Germline values: CDR1 DFQATT, CDR2 SNEGSKA (reference sequence). The CDR3 DNA follows: TGCAGTGCTAGAGATTGGCCCGGCGAGGACACTAAAGCTTTCTTT. Translation: CSARDWPGEDTKAFF.

This clonotype has more than one count but fewer than ten. This may arise from a read error, as a much more abundant clone is one base away. The chain combines TRBV29-1 with TRBJ2-7; D is perhaps TRBD1 (6 bases). The germline CDR1 and CDR2 sequences are SQVTM and ANQGSEA. V shed 4 bases and J shed 2 bases, with 15 bases lying between them. This CDR3 region has 14 residues. For the CDR3, the DNA is TGCAGCGTTGTGCGCCGCGGACAGACCTACGAGCAGTACTTC. The encoded protein is CSVVRRGQTYEQYF.

In regard to this clonotype: A much larger clone lies a single base off, so this may be a read error. The chain is built from TRBV5-1 and TRBJ2-3; tentative D call: TRBD2 (5 bases). V was trimmed by 0 bases and J by 5 bases, leaving 22 bases between them. The CDR3 runs 18 residues. Germline CDR1 and CDR2: SGHRS and YFSETQ. The CDR3 DNA sequence: TGCGCCAGCAGCTTGGAGGACGGAGCCCAGCTTGGAGGAGATACGCAGTATTTT. This codes for CASSLEDGAQLGGDTQYF.

This clonotype has at least ten counts. The rearrangement joins TRBV2 to TRBJ2-2; either TRBD1 or TRBD2 may supply D (6 bases each). The V and J ends lost 7 bases and 4 bases respectively, with 19 bases between them. CDR3 size: 16 residues. CDR1 and CDR2 from the germline V gene are SNHLY and FYNNEI. CDR3 bases: TGTGCCAGCAAGAGGGGGGACTGGTCAGGCACCGGGGAGCTGTTTTTT. This sequence encodes CASKRGDWSGTGELFF.

This clonotype was recorded only once. A much larger clone lies a single base off, so this may be a read error. The chain recombines TRBV20-1 with TRBJ1-2; D not certain. Germline V gives CDR1 DFQATT, CDR2 SNEGSKA (reference sequence). The CDR3 length is 17 residues. This chain's CDR3 is CSAGDLHPTARVYGYTF. DNA of the CDR3: TGCAGTGCTGGAGACCTACACCCGACGGCCCGCGTCTATGGCTACACCTTC.